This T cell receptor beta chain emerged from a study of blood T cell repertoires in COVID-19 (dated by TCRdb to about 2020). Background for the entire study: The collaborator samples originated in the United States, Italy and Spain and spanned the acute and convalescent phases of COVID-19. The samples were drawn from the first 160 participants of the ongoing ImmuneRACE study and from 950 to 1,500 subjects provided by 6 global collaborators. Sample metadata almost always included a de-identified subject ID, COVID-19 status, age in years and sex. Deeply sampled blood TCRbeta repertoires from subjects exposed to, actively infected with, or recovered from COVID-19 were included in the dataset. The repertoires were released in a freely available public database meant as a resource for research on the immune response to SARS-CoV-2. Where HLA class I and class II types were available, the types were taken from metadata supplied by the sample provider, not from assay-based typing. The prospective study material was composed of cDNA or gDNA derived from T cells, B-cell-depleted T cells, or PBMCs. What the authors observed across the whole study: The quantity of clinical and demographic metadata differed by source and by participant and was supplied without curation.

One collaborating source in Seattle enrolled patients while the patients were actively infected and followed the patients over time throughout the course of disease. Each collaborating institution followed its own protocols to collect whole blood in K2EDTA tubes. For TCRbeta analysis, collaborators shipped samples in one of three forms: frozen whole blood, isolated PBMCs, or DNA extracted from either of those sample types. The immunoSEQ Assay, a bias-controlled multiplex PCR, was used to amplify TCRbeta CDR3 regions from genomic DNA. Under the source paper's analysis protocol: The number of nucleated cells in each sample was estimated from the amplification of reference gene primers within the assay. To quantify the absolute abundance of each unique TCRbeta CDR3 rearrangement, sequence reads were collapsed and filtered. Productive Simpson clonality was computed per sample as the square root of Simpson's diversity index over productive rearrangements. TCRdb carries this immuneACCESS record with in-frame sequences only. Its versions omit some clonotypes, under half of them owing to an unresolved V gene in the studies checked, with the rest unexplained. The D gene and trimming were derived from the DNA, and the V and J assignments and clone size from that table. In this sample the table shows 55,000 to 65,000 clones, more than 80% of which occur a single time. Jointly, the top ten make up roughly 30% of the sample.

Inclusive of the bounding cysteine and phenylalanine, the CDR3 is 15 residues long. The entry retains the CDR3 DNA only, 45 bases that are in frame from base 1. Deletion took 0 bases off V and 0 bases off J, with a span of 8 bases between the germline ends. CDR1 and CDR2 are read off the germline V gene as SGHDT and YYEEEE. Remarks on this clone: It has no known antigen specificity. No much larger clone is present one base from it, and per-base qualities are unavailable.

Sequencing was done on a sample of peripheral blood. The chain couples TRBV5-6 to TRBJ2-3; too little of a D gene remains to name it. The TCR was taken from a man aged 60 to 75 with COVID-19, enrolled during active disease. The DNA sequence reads TGTGCCAGCAGCTTGGGACTCTATAGCACAGATACGCAGTATTTT. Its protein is CASSLGLYSTDTQYF.